The 27 T cell receptor beta chains reported below all come from one sample, sequenced in a study of T cells after posttransplantation cyclophosphamide. This table comes from immunoSEQ multiplex PCR, and its TCRdb copy is limited to in-frame clones, with some not included. Recorded here are under 50,000 clones, none singletons. Sequenced: PBMCs. These TCRs come from a woman in her 50s in good health and a related stem cell transplant donor.

This clone was seen at least ten times. The gene calls are TRBV13 and TRBJ2-3; 9 positions agree with TRBD2. The CDR3 totals 16 residues. V gave up 4 bases and J gave up 8 bases; unmatched junction bases: 13. CDR1 is PRHDT and CDR2 is FYEKMQ in the germline V gene (reference sequence). CDR3 DNA: TGTGCCAGCAGCTCGGTCCGACTAGCGGCCCAAGGTACGCAGTATTTT. Protein: CASSSVRLAAQGTQYF.

At least ten counts were recorded for this clone. J is TRBJ1-1 and V is TRBV30; D is perhaps TRBD1 (5 bases). Germline loops: CDR1 GTSNPN, CDR2 SVGIG (reference sequence). CDR3 size: 12 residues. V was trimmed by 3 bases and J by 10 bases, leaving 15 bases between them. The CDR3 DNA follows: TGTGCCTGGAGGATAGTTCAGGGAAGAGCTTTCTTT. As protein: CAWRIVQGRAFF.

This clone was detected many times. The V gene is TRBV19, the J gene TRBJ2-3; 9 bases agree with TRBD2. Trimming at V came to 6 bases and at J to 2 bases, leaving 3 bases not matched to a gene. CDR3 length: 14 amino acids. Looked up from germline, CDR1 is LNHDA and CDR2 is SQIVND (reference sequence). The CDR3 sequence: CASSLAGDTDTQYF. CDR3 DNA: TGTGCCAGTAGCTTAGCGGGGGACACAGATACGCAGTATTTT. The whole variable domain, filled in from reference TRBV19 and TRBJ2-3, reads DGGITQSPKYLFRKEGQNVTLSCEQNLNHDAMYWYRQDPGQGLRLIYYSQIVNDFQKGDIAEGYSVSREKKESFPLTVTSAQKNPTAFYLCASSLAGDTDTQYFGPGTRLTVL.

V gene TRBV23-1 combines with J gene TRBJ1-1; D ambiguous. TRBV23-1 is noted as an ORF with a role that remains uncertain. The CDR3 loop spans 14 amino acids. V was clipped by 0 bases and J by 11 bases, with 16 bases between them. CDR3 amino acids: CASSQSRPIRAAFF. The CDR3 DNA reads as TGCGCCAGCAGTCAATCGCGGCCGATTCGAGCGGCTTTCTTT.

The sample holds many counts of this clone. The V and J genes are TRBV2 and TRBJ1-1; 8 nucleotides line up with TRBD1. Unmatched junction bases numbered 10, after V lost 11 bases and J lost 5 bases. The germline V gene encodes CDR1 SNHLY and CDR2 FYNNEI. CDR3 length equals 13 residues. The CDR3, as DNA: TGTGCCCGTTCCAGGGGGCGAGGAACTGAAGCTTTCTTT. It codes for CARSRGRGTEAFF.

This clone has ten or more counts. The V and J genes are TRBV18 and TRBJ1-5, with a possible D match to TRBD1 (5 bases). Germline-derived CDR1 and CDR2 are KGHSH and LQKENI. Trimming took 6 bases from V and 9 from J, leaving 18 bases between them. The CDR3 runs 14 residues. The CDR3 protein is CASSPRDAGGPQHF. CDR3 DNA: TGTGCCAGCTCCCCGCGGGACGCCGGAGGGCCCCAGCATTTT.

Many counts were recorded for this clone. The CDR3 protein is CASSLQQGATEAFF. Here the CDR3 DNA reads TGCGCCAGCAGCTTACAACAGGGCGCCACTGAAGCTTTCTTT. The rearrangement joins TRBV5-1 to TRBJ1-1, with a weak D call TRBD1 (6 bases). With 2 bases removed from V and 4 bases from J, the gap between germline ends came to 12 bases. Germline V lookup: CDR1 SGHRS, CDR2 YFSETQ. The CDR3 is 14 amino acids. The whole variable domain, filled in from reference TRBV5-1 and TRBJ1-1, reads KAGVTQTPRYLIKTRGQQVTLSCSPISGHRSVSWYQQTPGQGLQFLFEYFSETQRNKGNFPGRFSGRQFSNSRSEMNVSTLELGDSALYLCASSLQQGATEAFFGQGTRLTVV.

The table lists this clone with many counts. The rearrangement links TRBV30 to TRBJ2-3, with D maybe TRBD2 (6 bases). V was cut by 0 bases and J by 4 bases, with 20 bases left in between. CDR3 length: 17 amino acids. The germline CDR1 and CDR2 sequences are GTSNPN and SVGIG (reference sequence). The CDR3 DNA reads as TGTGCCTGGAGTGTACTTTGGTCTAGCGTGAGTGCAGATACGCAGTATTTT. As protein: CAWSVLWSSVSADTQYF.

This clone was found many times. This rearrangement joins TRBV19 to TRBJ2-1; 8 positions match TRBD2. After removal of 2 bases from V and 6 bases from J, the junction contained 6 bases not matched to a gene. There are 15 residues in the CDR3. Per germline, CDR1 LNHDA and CDR2 SQIVND (reference sequence). CDR3 DNA: TGTGCCAGTAGTATAATGGCTAGCGGGCCCAATGAGCAGTTCTTC. Translation gives CASSIMASGPNEQFF.

This clone has at least ten counts. J is TRBJ2-3 and V is TRBV15; no clear D gene. Germline V gives CDR1 LNHNV, CDR2 YYDKDF (reference sequence). The CDR3 consists of 12 residues. With 8 bases removed from V and 0 bases from J, the gap between germline ends came to 6 bases. CDR3 nucleotides: TGTGCCACCGGGCACAGCACAGATACGCAGTATTTT. It encodes CATGHSTDTQYF.

The sample holds many counts of this clone. This chain uses TRBV7-9 with TRBJ2-6, with D maybe TRBD2 (5 bases). Between the trimmed V and J ends, which lost 3 bases and 2 bases, there was a span of 8 bases. This CDR3 is built from 15 residues. Germline lookup yields CDR1 SEHNR and CDR2 FQNEAQ (reference sequence). CDR3 loop: CASSFVRAGANVLTF. In nucleotides, the CDR3 is TGTGCCAGCAGCTTTGTGAGGGCTGGGGCCAACGTCCTGACTTTC.

CDR3 coding DNA: TGTGCCAGCAGCTTCCGGGACAGACACACAGATACGCAGTATTTT. Protein product: CASSFRDRHTDTQYF. This chain uses TRBV7-9 with TRBJ2-3, with 7 positions matching TRBD1. The CDR3 length is 15 residues. V lost 3 bases to trimming and J lost 2 bases; unmatched junction nucleotides: 5. The germline CDR1 and CDR2 sequences are SEHNR and FQNEAQ (reference sequence).

This clone was found many times. V usage is TRBV7-9 and J usage is TRBJ2-7, with 12 nucleotides matching TRBD1. From germline, CDR1 is SEHNR and CDR2 FQNEAQ (reference sequence). The CDR3 length is 16 residues. The V segment lost 0 bases and the J segment 7 bases; nucleotides outside the gene matches: 7. The CDR3 reads CASSLATGQGAREQYF. The CDR3 DNA sequence: TGTGCCAGCAGCTTAGCGACGGGACAGGGGGCGCGGGAGCAGTACTTC.

Many counts were recorded for this clone. The V and J genes are TRBV9 and TRBJ1-2, with 7 bases that match TRBD1. CDR1 and CDR2 from the germline V gene are SGDLS and YYNGEE. This CDR3 is 16 amino acids long. V shed 2 bases and J 7 bases; nucleotides not matched to a gene: 14. DNA for the CDR3: TGTGCCAGCAGCGTCGGGGCAGGGGGTACTTCAGGTGGCTACACCTTC. Translated: CASSVGAGGTSGGYTF. Together with reference TRBV9 and TRBJ1-2, the CDR3 gives the full variable domain: DSGVTQTPKHLITATGQRVTLRCSPRSGDLSVYWYQQSLDQGLQFLIQYYNGEERAKGNILERFSAQQFPDLHSELNLSSLELGDSALYFCASSVGAGGTSGGYTFGSGTRLTVV.

At least ten counts were recorded for this clone. The chain is built from TRBV20-1 and TRBJ2-7, with D hard to call. There are 11 residues in the CDR3. CDR1 and CDR2 from the germline V gene are DFQATT and SNEGSKA (reference sequence). V lost 0 bases to trimming and J lost 6 bases, with 6 bases between them. This CDR3 reads CSARDWPEQYF. The CDR3 DNA reads TGCAGTGCTAGAGATTGGCCCGAGCAGTACTTC.

This clone has a count of ten or more. The J gene is TRBJ1-6, the V gene TRBV7-2; a possible D gene is TRBD1 (5 bases). Germline V gene lookup returns CDR1 SGHTA and CDR2 FQGNSA. CDR3 size: 17 residues. Trimming removed 3 bases from V and 4 bases from J, with 16 bases in between. DNA of the CDR3: TGTGCCAGCAGCTTGGGTAGTGGGGCGCGGTATAATTCACCCCTCCACTTT. Its translation: CASSLGSGARYNSPLHF.

This clone has at least ten counts. V gene TRBV5-4 combines with J gene TRBJ2-4, with no clear D. The CDR3 has 14 amino acids. Trimming removed 6 bases from V and 0 bases from J, with 10 bases in between. Germline V gene lookup returns CDR1 SGHNT and CDR2 YYREEE (reference sequence). CDR3 nucleotide sequence: TGTGCCAGCACCGCGACGGGAGCCAAAAACATTCAGTACTTC. This translates into CASTATGAKNIQYF.

This clone was recorded a few times. The rearrangement links TRBV6-6 to TRBJ1-1; TRBD1 is a possible D gene (5 bases). The V gene lost 2 bases and the J gene lost 8 bases, with 15 bases spanning the gap. The germline CDR1 and CDR2 sequences are MNHNY and SVGAGI (reference sequence). The CDR3 contains 14 residues. Here the CDR3 reads CASSYGRGGTEAFF. CDR3 coding DNA: TGTGCCAGCAGTTACGGTCGGGGGGGAACAGAAGCTTTCTTT.

In this sample, this clone turned up many times. This sequence joins TRBV13 and TRBJ1-2; tentatively, D is TRBD1 (6 bases). V lost 2 bases to trimming and J lost 3 bases, with 16 bases between them. The CDR3 spans 16 residues. Germline values: CDR1 PRHDT, CDR2 FYEKMQ (reference sequence). The CDR3 DNA follows: TGTGCCAGCAGCTTAACCCCGACAGGTCTCGACTATGGCTACACCTTC. Its translation is CASSLTPTGLDYGYTF.

There are many counts of this clone. The chain recombines TRBV2 with TRBJ1-1; 8 nucleotides line up with TRBD1. The CDR3 covers 14 residues. Germline trimming cut 5 bases from V and 3 bases from J; bases unmatched to any gene: 5. The germline V gene encodes CDR1 SNHLY and CDR2 FYNNEI. The DNA of the CDR3 is TGTGCCAGCAGTAGGAAGACAGGGGACACTGAAGCTTTCTTT. It yields the protein CASSRKTGDTEAFF.

This clone was observed at least ten times. This chain links TRBV4-2 with TRBJ2-5, with D perhaps matching TRBD2 (5 bases). The CDR3 has 15 amino acids. The V gene lost 0 bases and the J gene lost 9 bases, with 17 bases spanning the gap. Germline-derived CDR1 and CDR2 are LGHNA and YNFKEQ. The CDR3: CASSQDPNPGVAQYF. The CDR3 DNA follows: TGTGCCAGCAGCCAAGACCCCAACCCCGGGGTGGCCCAGTACTTC.

This clone was seen ten or more times. The chain is built from TRBV21-1 and TRBJ1-5. TRBV21-1 is classified as a pseudogene. The CDR3 has 15 residues. This CDR3 reads CASSPIGGTNVPQHF. CDR3 nucleotide sequence: TGTGCCAGCAGCCCTATCGGGGGGACGAACGTTCCCCAGCATTTT.

This clone was recorded many times. This chain connects TRBV7-2 to TRBJ2-6; perhaps TRBD1 as D (5 bases). Germline CDR1 is SGHTA and CDR2 is FQGNSA. The CDR3 extends over 15 amino acids. V lost 6 bases, J lost 0 bases, and 9 bases lay in between. CDR3 amino acids: CASRSGISGANVLTF. The DNA for the CDR3 is TGTGCCAGCAGGTCAGGGATCTCTGGGGCCAACGTCCTGACTTTC.

This clone was picked up many times. V usage is TRBV9 and J usage is TRBJ2-3, with D hard to call. Between the trimmed V and J ends, which lost 0 bases and 6 bases, there was a span of 14 bases. This CDR3 comprises 15 residues. Germline V gives CDR1 SGDLS, CDR2 YYNGEE. In DNA, the CDR3 is TGTGCCAGCAGCGTAGATAGTAGGATGAGGGATACGCAGTATTTT. Its translation: CASSVDSRMRDTQYF. Drawing the rest from reference TRBV9 and TRBJ2-3, the complete variable domain is DSGVTQTPKHLITATGQRVTLRCSPRSGDLSVYWYQQSLDQGLQFLIQYYNGEERAKGNILERFSAQQFPDLHSELNLSSLELGDSALYFCASSVDSRMRDTQYFGPGTRLTVL.

This clone was recorded many times. V usage is TRBV10-3 and J usage is TRBJ2-7, with D maybe TRBD1 (6 bases). In germline, CDR1 is ENHRY, CDR2 SYGVKD. This CDR3 is built from 13 residues. Trimming shortened V by 2 bases and J by 6 bases, and 11 bases separated the two germline ends. CDR3 sequence reads: CAISELGGSEQYF. The CDR3 bases are TGTGCCATCAGTGAGCTTGGGGGCTCCGAGCAGTACTTC.

Many counts were recorded for this clone. J is TRBJ2-3 and V is TRBV11-2, with 7 bases matching TRBD2. Looked up from germline, CDR1 is SGHAT and CDR2 is FQNNGV. V was clipped by 3 bases and J by 0 bases; unmatched bases: 6. CDR3 length equals 16 residues. The CDR3 DNA reads TGTGCCAGCAGCTTCCTAGCGGTCGGCAGCACAGATACGCAGTATTTT. Translated: CASSFLAVGSTDTQYF. Drawing the rest from reference TRBV11-2 and TRBJ2-3, the complete variable domain is EAGVAQSPRYKIIEKRQSVAFWCNPISGHATLYWYQQILGQGPKLLIQFQNNGVVDDSQLPKDRFSAERLKGVDSTLKIQPAKLEDSAVYLCASSFLAVGSTDTQYFGPGTRLTVL.

This clone was picked up many times. The rearrangement joins TRBV7-3 to TRBJ2-7, with 8 bases lining up with TRBD1. CDR1 SGHTA and CDR2 FQGTGA come from the germline V gene. The J segment lost 7 bases and the V segment lost 2 bases, leaving 7 bases of the junction unmatched. The length of the CDR3 is 14 residues. This chain's CDR3 is CASSLQGAPKEQYF. The CDR3 DNA follows: TGTGCCAGCAGCTTACAGGGGGCGCCGAAGGAGCAGTACTTC. The complete variable domain, with remaining parts taken from reference TRBV7-3 and TRBJ2-7, reads GAGVSQTPSNKVTEKGKYVELRCDPISGHTALYWYRQSLGQGPEFLIYFQGTGAADDSGLPNDRFFAVRPEGSVSTLKIQRTERGDSAVYLCASSLQGAPKEQYFGPGTRLTVT.